This T cell receptor (beta chain) was profiled in a study of OX40 agonist ivuxolimab in advanced cancers. Across the whole study: At 0.01 to 10 mg/kg, ivuxolimab was administered intravenously to patients every 2 weeks. Study outcomes and limitations: The mean number of expanded clones was higher in CD8+ T cells than in CD4+. With doses of 0.1-3.0 mg/kg, partial responders showed among the lowest clonal expansion.

Clones were sequenced by immunoSEQ multiplex PCR, and TCRdb holds only the in-frame ones, with some missing. The table lists 55,000 to 80,000 clones, about 85% of them singletons. Patients were ruled out by autoimmune disease history or systemic immunosuppression. As regards this clone: The antigen remains unidentified. Other nucleotide sequences from this sample produce the same CDR3.

CDR1 and CDR2 from the germline V gene are SGHDT and YYEEEE. V was trimmed by 2 bases and J by 1 base, leaving 9 bases between them. The CDR3 spans 14 residues. The chain is built from TRBV5-6 and TRBJ1-1; D possibly corresponds to TRBD1 (5 bases). The origin of this receptor is an adult with an advanced solid tumor such as melanoma, head and neck, liver or kidney cancer. Sequences were derived from CD4+ or CD8+ T cells sorted from blood, sampled in a trial of the OX40 agonist ivuxolimab. CDR3 region: CASSFGAGNTEAFF. As DNA, the CDR3 is TGTGCCAGCAGCTTCGGGGCGGGGAACACTGAAGCTTTCTTT. The full variable domain, completed using reference TRBV5-6 and TRBJ1-1, is DAGVTQSPTHLIKTRGQQVTLRCSPKSGHDTVSWYQQALGQGPQFIFQYYEEEERQRGNFPDRFSGHQFPNYSSELNVNALLLGDSALYLCASSFGAGNTEAFFGQGTRLTVV.